These 6 T cell receptor beta chains share one sample of origin, sequenced in a study of technical replicates of blood from a handful of donors (dated by TCRdb to the late 2010s). The protocol used for the library was the immunoSEQ multiplex PCR assay. The immuneACCESS repertoire file appears here via TCRdb, limited to in-frame rearrangements. These files lack a portion of the clones; in checked studies, under half of the deficit traces to unresolved V genes, and the cause of the others is not known. The sample table shows tens of thousands of clones, and 93% are seen once. Less than 0.3% of the sample is held by the ten biggest clonotypes. Specimen: T cells isolated from PBMCs. These TCRs come from a human donor in good health.

This chain joins TRBV11-2 and TRBJ1-2, with 8 bases lining up with TRBD1. The CDR3 contains 14 residues. The V segment lost 5 bases and the J segment 3 bases; nucleotides outside the gene matches: 5. Germline V gene lookup returns CDR1 SGHAT and CDR2 FQNNGV. In DNA, the CDR3 is TGTGCCAGCAGCCACCCGACAGGGGACTATGGCTACACCTTC. Amino acids: CASSHPTGDYGYTF. The whole variable domain, filled in from reference TRBV11-2 and TRBJ1-2, reads EAGVAQSPRYKIIEKRQSVAFWCNPISGHATLYWYQQILGQGPKLLIQFQNNGVVDDSQLPKDRFSAERLKGVDSTLKIQPAKLEDSAVYLCASSHPTGDYGYTFGSGTRLTVV.

This rearrangement joins TRBV27 to TRBJ1-2; D not certain. Trimming took 3 bases from V and 4 from J, leaving 18 bases between them. Germline V gene sequence: CDR1 MNHEY, CDR2 SMNVEV (reference sequence). This CDR3 is built from 16 residues. CDR3 loop: CASSLSPAGGLYGYTF. The CDR3 region has the DNA TGTGCCAGCAGTTTGTCCCCGGCGGGCGGCCTCTATGGCTACACCTTC.

The V call is TRBV11-3, the J call TRBJ2-7; 13 bases are shared with TRBD2. Germline trimming cut 4 bases from V and 2 bases from J; bases unmatched to any gene: 2. Germline V lookup: CDR1 SGHNT, CDR2 YENEEA. The CDR3 totals 15 residues. As DNA, the CDR3 is TGTGCCAGCAGCTCCGGACTAGCGGGGGCCTACGAGCAGTACTTC. Its protein product is CASSSGLAGAYEQYF.

The genes are TRBV19 and TRBJ1-5; 7 bases map to TRBD1. After removal of 3 bases from V and 5 bases from J, the junction contained 4 bases not matched to a gene. Germline V gene data show CDR1 as LNHDA and CDR2 as SQIVND (reference sequence). The CDR3 covers 14 residues. Here the CDR3 reads CASSIWTGDQPQHF. The CDR3 DNA reads as TGTGCCAGTAGTATCTGGACAGGCGATCAGCCCCAGCATTTT.

The chain recombines TRBV5-1 with TRBJ2-1; 11 bases agree with TRBD2. Looked up from germline, CDR1 is SGHRS and CDR2 is YFSETQ. V was pared by 3 bases and J by 7 bases, with 6 bases of the junction left unmatched. The length of the CDR3 is 15 residues. The CDR3 nucleotides read TGCGCCAGCAGCTCCGGAACTAGCGGGAGAAATGAGCAGTTCTTC. As protein: CASSSGTSGRNEQFF.

CDR3 sequence (DNA): TGTGCCAGCAGCTCGGGCTTCAGCAGCCCGGACACGAGCGAAGCTTTCTTT. Translation gives CASSSGFSSPDTSEAFF. The chain has TRBV7-9 and TRBJ1-1; D perhaps matches TRBD1 (5 bases). Per the germline V gene, CDR1 is SEHNR and CDR2 is FQNEAQ (reference sequence). The CDR3 loop spans 17 amino acids. V was trimmed by 4 bases and J by 8 bases, leaving 26 bases between them. The full variable domain, completed using reference TRBV7-9 and TRBJ1-1, is DTGVSQNPRHKITKRGQNVTFRCDPISEHNRLYWYRQTLGQGPEFLTYFQNEAQLEKSRLLSDRFSAERPKGSFSTLEIQRTEQGDSAMYLCASSSGFSSPDTSEAFFGQGTRLTVV.